Included here is one TCR beta chain sequence, with context. Antigen specificity is unknown. The entry originates in a study of regulatory and conventional T cells in RAG deficiency. Overall study findings and caveats: RAG-deficient patients showed markedly lower Shannon entropy and higher Simpson indices than control T-cell subsets.

Sequencing was performed with immunoSEQ multiplex PCR; in TCRdb, only in-frame clones are kept and a portion is missing. The repertoire holds 20,000 to 25,000 clones, just under 95% seen once, with under 0.95% in the top ten. Genomic DNA came from blood conventional CD4+ T cells gated CD25-low CD127-high. V shed 3 bases, J shed 0 bases, and the junction held 4 bases outside the gene matches. CDR1 and CDR2 (germline): SEHNR, FQNEAQ (reference sequence). CDR3 length: 15 residues. These data were also reused for a study on regulatory T cells. That publication notes: The PCR used 52 TRBV and 13 TRBJ primers.

The TCR sequence derives from a human donor in good health. The rearrangement uses TRBV7-9 and TRBJ2-7; 8 nucleotides line up with TRBD1. The sequencing sample was made of CD4+ T cells sorted from blood. The CDR3 is CASSLTGASSYEQYF. CDR3 sequence (DNA): TGTGCCAGCAGCTTGACAGGGGCCAGCTCCTACGAGCAGTACTTC.